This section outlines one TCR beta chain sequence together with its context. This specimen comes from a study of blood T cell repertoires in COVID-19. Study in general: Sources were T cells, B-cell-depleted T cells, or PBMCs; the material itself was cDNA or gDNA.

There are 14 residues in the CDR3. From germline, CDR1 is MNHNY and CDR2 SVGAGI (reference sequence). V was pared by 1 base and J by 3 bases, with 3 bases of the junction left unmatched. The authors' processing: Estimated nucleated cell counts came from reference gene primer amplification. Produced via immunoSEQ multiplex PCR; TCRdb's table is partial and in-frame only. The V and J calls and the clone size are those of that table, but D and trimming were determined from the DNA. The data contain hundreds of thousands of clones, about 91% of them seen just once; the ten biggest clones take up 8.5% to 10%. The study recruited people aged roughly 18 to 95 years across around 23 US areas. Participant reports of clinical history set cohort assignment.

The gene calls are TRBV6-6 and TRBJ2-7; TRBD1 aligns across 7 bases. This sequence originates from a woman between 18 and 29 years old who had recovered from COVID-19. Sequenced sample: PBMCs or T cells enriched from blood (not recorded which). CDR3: CASSYYGQDYEQYF. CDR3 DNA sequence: TGTGCCAGCAGTTACTACGGACAGGACTACGAGCAGTACTTC.